Listed below are T cell receptor beta chains from one sample, sequenced in a study of cytomegalovirus exposure and HLA in healthy donors. Profiled with immunoSEQ multiplex PCR; TCRdb holds only in-frame clones, not every one. The table shows over 85,000 clones, with 60% to 80% occurring only once. Sample: PBMCs. Receptors were obtained from a female donor in good health and CMV-seronegative. CDR3s include the opening cysteine and the closing phenylalanine or tryptophan. A D gene is named only where the DNA matches it firmly. The size entry is marked missing in some rows and otherwise reads once, few, many or a size class.

V gene	clone size	D gene	J gene	CDR3 DNA	CDR3 protein
TRBV2	.	.	TRBJ2-2	TGTGCCAGCAGTTACGGGTCCCTTACCGGGGAGCTGTTTTTT	CASSYGSLTGELFF
TRBV6-6	.	.	TRBJ1-1	TGTGCCAGCAGTTACTCTTCACCTCAGATTGAAGCTTTCTTT	CASSYSSPQIEAFF
TRBV29-1	.	TRBD2	TRBJ2-7	TGCAGCGTGGCAGGTAGCGGGAGGCAGTACGAGCAGTACTTC	CSVAGSGRQYEQYF
TRBV30	.	.	TRBJ1-1	TGTGCCTGGAGTGTTGTACCCCCTCACGGTGAAGCTTTCTTT	CAWSVVPPHGEAFF
TRBV7-9	once	TRBD1	TRBJ2-7	TGTGCCAGCAGCCAATCAACAGGGGATCCCTACGAGCAGTACTTC	CASSQSTGDPYEQYF
TRBV5-5	.	.	TRBJ1-2	TGTGCCAGCAGTTACGACGGGACTTTAAATGGCTACACCTTC	CASSYDGTLNGYTF
TRBV2	.	TRBD2	TRBJ2-1	TGTGCCAGCAGTGATCCCGGGGGGGCCCACAATGAGCAGTTCTTC	CASSDPGGAHNEQFF
TRBV6-6	.	TRBD1	TRBJ1-1	TGTGCCAGCAGTAGCCGGACAGGGACTGAAGCTTTCTTT	CASSSRTGTEAFF
TRBV19	once	TRBD1	TRBJ1-2	TGTGCCAGTAGTAAGAACCGGGACAGGGGGCGATACACCTTC	CASSKNRDRGRYTF
TRBV30	.	.	TRBJ1-1	TGTGCCTGGAGGGACCCGGCCAGGGAGGTTTTGGCTTTCTTT	CAWRDPAREVLAFF
TRBV5-8	.	.	TRBJ2-2	TGTGCCAGCAGCTTATTGCAGGGAGGCACCGGGGAGCTGTTTTTT	CASSLLQGGTGELFF
TRBV4-1	.	.	TRBJ1-2	TGCGCCAGCAGCCAAGCGACAGGCCCCTATGAAGGCTACACCTTC	CASSQATGPYEGYTF
TRBV28	.	.	TRBJ1-1	TGTGCCAGCAGTTCTGGCGGGGGGCCCAGCACTGAAGCTTTCTTT	CASSSGGGPSTEAFF
TRBV30	.	.	TRBJ2-1	TGTGCCTGGAGTCAAGCCTCCGGCAATGAGCAGTTCTTC	CAWSQASGNEQFF
TRBV30	.	.	TRBJ2-1	TGTGCCTGGAGGGGGGGTGGGAATGAGCAGTTCTTC	CAWRGGGNEQFF
TRBV2	.	.	TRBJ2-7	TGTGCCAGCAGTGTAAACAGGGCCTACGAGCAGTACTTC	CASSVNRAYEQYF
TRBV6-1	few	.	TRBJ2-2	TGTGCCAGCAGCCCGAGACTAGAAGCCGGGGAGCTGTTTTTT	CASSPRLEAGELFF
TRBV10-2	.	TRBD1	TRBJ1-1	TGCGCCAGCACAGGGGGCATGAACACTGAAGCTTTCTTT	CASTGGMNTEAFF
TRBV28	.	TRBD1	TRBJ1-2	TGTGCCAGCAGTCCGGGACAGCTTAACCCTGATGGCTACACCTTC	CASSPGQLNPDGYTF
TRBV7-9	few	TRBD2	TRBJ2-2	TGTGCCAGCAGCTTAATGCGGGGGGACACCGGGGAGCTGTTTTTT	CASSLMRGDTGELFF
TRBV6-5	.	.	TRBJ1-6	TGTGCCAGCACCGACCGCACAGGGTCCTATTCACCCCTCCACTTT	CASTDRTGSYSPLHF
TRBV9	.	TRBD2	TRBJ2-1	TGTGCCAGCAGCGTGTGGGCTAGCGGGGGCAATGAGCAGTTCTTC	CASSVWASGGNEQFF
TRBV4-3	large	.	TRBJ2-6	TGCGCCAGCAGCCAAGATGAGGGTACTGGGGCCAACGTCCTGACTTTC	CASSQDEGTGANVLTF
TRBV7-8	.	TRBD2	TRBJ2-4	TGTGCCAGCAGCCCCCGCCGGACTAGTGACATTCAGTACTTC	CASSPRRTSDIQYF
TRBV10-3	.	.	TRBJ1-1	TGTGCCATCAGTGCCCTGCCCCCAGACAAAAACACTGAAGCTTTCTTT	CAISALPPDKNTEAFF
TRBV28	.	.	TRBJ1-1	TGTGCCAGCAGTACCCCGAAGAGGGACACTGAAGCTTTCTTT	CASSTPKRDTEAFF